This T cell receptor beta chain was found in a study of shared clonotypes between healthy human individuals. There were no recent acute infections or vaccinations among the donors, who were healthy HIV-negative adults. The authors divided CD4+ cells into CD45RA+ naive and CD45RA-negative memory subsets. Trimming at V came to 0 bases and at J to 5 bases, leaving 11 bases not matched to a gene. The germline V gene encodes CDR1 LGHNA and CDR2 YSLEER. This CDR3 region has 18 residues. This table comes from immunoSEQ multiplex PCR, and its TCRdb copy is limited to in-frame clones, with some not included. The repertoire holds some 1 million clones, with about 74% as singletons. Findings and limits, study-wide: Sequencing depth was expected to affect clonotype sharing among donors. Estimated clonotype richness was generally higher in naive than memory subsets.

There are a few counts of this clone. Its antigen is as yet unknown. Sequencing input: memory CD4+ T cells sorted from blood. Subset of the sample: CD45RA-negative fraction. The chain links TRBV4-3 to TRBJ2-3; 10 positions match TRBD2. The source is a man between 18 and 35 years old in good health. The CDR3 bases are TGCGCCAGCAGCCAAGAAAGGAGGGGTAGCGGGAGGTTAGATACGCAGTATTTT. This encodes CASSQERRGSGRLDTQYF.